These 23 T cell receptor beta chains were all obtained from the same sample, sequenced in a study of T cell responses to AZD1222 COVID-19 vaccine (dated by TCRdb to 2020 to 2022). The time point label, as the study defines it: baseline before first vaccination. Library preparation used the immunoSEQ multiplex PCR assay. In TCRdb, the immuneACCESS table is reduced to in-frame sequences with V and J assigned. These tables do not hold every clone; where another copy was compared, an unresolved V gene accounts for under half, and the others remain unexplained. For this sample there are about 150,000 clones; 85% to 95% appear just once. The ten top clones hold roughly 9.1% of the sample. Here the sequenced sample was peripheral blood, taken on day 0 of AZD1222 vaccination. The source of these receptors is an adult in good health.

The J gene is TRBJ1-1, the V gene TRBV5-1, with TRBD1 matching 7 bases. V dropped 4 bases and J dropped 1; count of bases not matched to a gene: 4. The germline V gene encodes CDR1 SGHRS and CDR2 YFSETQ. The CDR3 covers 14 residues. Here the CDR3 DNA reads TGCGCCAGCAGCCCACAGGGGAGGAACACTGAAGCTTTCTTT. Encoded protein: CASSPQGRNTEAFF.

The chain carries TRBV2 and TRBJ1-1, with D hard to call. Germline loops: CDR1 SNHLY, CDR2 FYNNEI. The CDR3 extends over 11 amino acids. The V gene lost 8 bases and the J gene lost 3 bases, with 7 bases spanning the gap. Here the CDR3 DNA reads TGTGCCAGCGATCAGGACACTGAAGCTTTCTTT. It translates to CASDQDTEAFF.

The DNA for the CDR3 is TGTGCCAGCAGCCCTCTCGAGTGGGCTGAAGAGACCCAGTACTTC. This gives the protein CASSPLEWAEETQYF. V gene TRBV7-9 combines with J gene TRBJ2-5; D not resolved. This CDR3 spans 15 amino acids. With 5 bases removed from V and 3 bases from J, the gap between germline ends came to 16 bases. Germline V gives CDR1 SEHNR, CDR2 FQNEAQ (reference sequence).

This chain uses TRBV5-6 with TRBJ1-2; no clear D gene. This CDR3 has 13 amino acids. Between the trimmed V and J ends, which lost 4 bases and 8 bases, there was a span of 15 bases. The V gene's germline CDR1 is SGHDT and CDR2 YYEEEE. The CDR3 spells CASSLTGGDGYTF. CDR3 nucleotide sequence: TGTGCCAGCAGCCTAACGGGAGGCGACGGCTACACCTTC.

The gene calls are TRBV5-4 and TRBJ2-1; 10 bases fit TRBD2. The CDR3 sequence is 16 residues long. Germline V CDR1 and CDR2: SGHNT, YYREEE (reference sequence). Trimming at V came to 4 bases and at J to 5 bases, leaving 9 bases not matched to a gene. The CDR3 is CASSAFGLAVNNEQFF. CDR3 bases: TGTGCCAGCAGCGCTTTTGGACTAGCGGTTAACAATGAGCAGTTCTTC. Full variable domain (missing parts from reference TRBV5-4 and TRBJ2-1): ETGVTQSPTHLIKTRGQQVTLRCSSQSGHNTVSWYQQALGQGPQFIFQYYREEENGRGNFPPRFSGLQFPNYSSELNVNALELDDSALYLCASSAFGLAVNNEQFFGPGTRLTVL.

The chain couples TRBV7-9 to TRBJ1-5, with D tentatively TRBD1 (6 bases). V shed 4 bases and J shed 5 bases, with 12 bases lying between them. The CDR3 spans 14 residues. Per germline, CDR1 SEHNR and CDR2 FQNEAQ (reference sequence). For the CDR3, the DNA is TGTGCCAGCAGCTGGGACAAGGTCGATCAGCCCCAGCATTTT. It is translated as CASSWDKVDQPQHF.

The chain has TRBV6-2 or TRBV6-3 and TRBJ1-2; no clear D gene. The ends were cut back, 5 bases at V and 4 bases at J, with 8 bases in the middle. The CDR3 contains 12 residues. CDR1 MNHEY and CDR2 SVGEGT come from the germline V gene. The CDR3 loop is CASSQLSYGYTF. The CDR3 bases are TGTGCCAGCAGTCAGCTTTCCTATGGCTACACCTTC.

The CDR3 DNA reads as TGCGCCAGCAGCCTGCCGGGTGAAAAACTGTTTTTT. Protein: CASSLPGEKLFF. The V gene is TRBV5-1, the J gene TRBJ1-4; D gene unclear. The V end lost 4 bases, the J end lost 7 bases, and 8 bases lay between the germline ends. This CDR3 has 12 residues. Germline V gene sequence: CDR1 SGHRS, CDR2 YFSETQ.

The rearrangement links TRBV27 to TRBJ1-1; maybe TRBD1 (6 bases). CDR1 and CDR2 from the germline V gene are MNHEY and SMNVEV (reference sequence). V lost 4 bases and J 0 bases, leaving 9 bases between the germline ends. CDR3 length equals 14 residues. In DNA, the CDR3 is TGTGCCAGCAGTTGGGGGGGCATGAACACTGAAGCTTTCTTT. This encodes CASSWGGMNTEAFF.

This rearrangement joins TRBV5-1 to TRBJ1-6; no reliable D call. Trimming removed 4 bases at V and 11 bases at J, with 19 bases between. The germline V gene has CDR1 SGHRS and CDR2 YFSETQ. CDR3 length: 15 residues. The CDR3 nucleotides read TGCGCCAGCAGCCCGGGAGGGCAAGGCCCACCACCCCTCCACTTT. It is translated as CASSPGGQGPPPLHF.

This chain joins TRBV6-1 and TRBJ2-3; 7 nucleotides agree with TRBD1. The V segment lost 2 bases and the J segment 3 bases; nucleotides outside the gene matches: 5. In germline, CDR1 is MNHNS, CDR2 SASEGT. The CDR3 contains 15 residues. In nucleotides, the CDR3 is TGTGCCAGCAGTGAAACCCAGGGGGTAACAGATACGCAGTATTTT. Protein: CASSETQGVTDTQYF.

This clone was seen only a few times. The rearrangement links TRBV18 to TRBJ1-2; 8 bases match TRBD1. CDR3 length equals 15 residues. Trimming took 3 bases from V and 5 from J; bases not matched to a gene: 8. Per germline, CDR1 KGHSH and CDR2 LQKENI. The CDR3 DNA reads TGTGCCAGCTCACCTAGGCAGGGGGCGCGGTATGGCTACACCTTC. This codes for CASSPRQGARYGYTF. Using reference TRBV18 and TRBJ1-2 for the parts outside the CDR3, the full variable domain is NAGVMQNPRHLVRRRGQEARLRCSPMKGHSHVYWYRQLPEEGLKFMVYLQKENIIDESGMPKERFSAEFPKEGPSILRIQQVVRGDSAAYFCASSPRQGARYGYTFGSGTRLTVV.

This chain joins TRBV10-2 and TRBJ2-1; D is undetermined. Between the trimmed V and J ends, which lost 0 bases and 7 bases, there was a span of 10 bases. The germline V gene has CDR1 WSHSY and CDR2 SAAADI. The CDR3 is 14 residues long. The CDR3 region is CASSESIVRNEQFF. The CDR3 DNA is TGCGCCAGCAGTGAGTCGATTGTTCGGAATGAGCAGTTCTTC.

The V call is TRBV10-3, the J call TRBJ1-2; D perhaps matches TRBD1 (6 bases). The germline V and J ends were trimmed by 5 bases and 4 bases, with 17 bases remaining between them. The germline gives CDR1 ENHRY, CDR2 SYGVKD. The CDR3 is 15 residues long. CDR3: CAISPERGYGYGYTF. CDR3 nucleotides: TGTGCCATCAGTCCAGAAAGGGGGTATGGCTATGGCTACACCTTC.

The rearrangement joins TRBV7-9 to TRBJ2-5; D not certain. This CDR3 comprises 15 residues. Germline CDR1 is SEHNR and CDR2 is FQNEAQ (reference sequence). The ends were cut back, 2 bases at V and 4 bases at J, with 14 bases in the middle. The CDR3 region has the DNA TGTGCCAGCAGCTTATCGTTGCCGGGTCGAGAGACCCAGTACTTC. Translating it yields CASSLSLPGRETQYF.

This clone showed up just a few times. The genes are TRBV10-3 and TRBJ1-2; TRBD1 might be the D (6 bases). This CDR3 contains 14 residues. The V and J ends lost 3 bases and 3 bases respectively, with 11 bases between them. Germline loops: CDR1 ENHRY, CDR2 SYGVKD. CDR3 sequence (DNA): TGTGCCATCAGTGACGTGACAGGTTACTATGGCTACACCTTC. It is translated as CAISDVTGYYGYTF.

V gene TRBV12-3 or TRBV12-4 combines with J gene TRBJ1-5, with D unresolved. With 5 bases removed from V and 10 bases from J, the gap between germline ends came to 15 bases. The CDR3 is 13 amino acids. For the CDR3, the DNA is TGTGCCAGCAGTGCGTTATTATCGTTTCCCCAGCATTTT. As protein: CASSALLSFPQHF.

This sequence joins TRBV24-1 and TRBJ2-3; D is possibly TRBD1 (5 bases). Trimming removed 8 bases from V and 2 bases from J, with 13 bases in between. Germline CDR1 reads KGHDR; CDR2 reads SFDVKD. CDR3 length equals 14 residues. CDR3 nucleotides: TGTGCCACCAATTCAGACGGACACACAGATACGCAGTATTTT. This codes for CATNSDGHTDTQYF.

Written as DNA, the CDR3 is TGCGCCAGCACTAGGGACGTCGGGACTTCACCCCTCCACTTT. Translating it yields CASTRDVGTSPLHF. The rearrangement links TRBV5-1 to TRBJ1-6; D may be TRBD1 (5 bases). CDR1 SGHRS and CDR2 YFSETQ come from the germline V gene. The V end lost 6 bases, the J end lost 9 bases, and 16 bases lay between the germline ends. The CDR3 totals 14 residues.

The V call is TRBV4-1, the J call TRBJ1-5; TRBD1 aligns across 7 bases. The CDR3 contains 17 residues. The J segment lost 6 bases and the V segment lost 4 bases, leaving 15 bases of the junction unmatched. Germline V CDR1 and CDR2: MGHRA, YSYEKL. The CDR3 region is CASSPPRQGSSSQPQHF. The CDR3 DNA follows: TGCGCCAGCAGCCCTCCCCGACAGGGAAGTTCAAGTCAGCCCCAGCATTTT.

The chain links TRBV2 to TRBJ1-5, with D perhaps TRBD1 (5 bases). The CDR3 contains 17 residues. V dropped 2 bases and J dropped 3 bases, with 17 bases sitting between them. CDR1 and CDR2 from the germline V gene are SNHLY and FYNNEI. The CDR3 sequence: CASSERGTTIFNQPQHF. The CDR3 nucleotides read TGTGCCAGCAGTGAAAGAGGGACGACGATTTTCAATCAGCCCCAGCATTTT.

This clone was found once. The chain carries TRBV27 and TRBJ1-6; D is unresolved. The CDR3 is made up of 15 amino acids. Per germline, CDR1 MNHEY and CDR2 SMNVEV (reference sequence). With 3 bases removed from V and 0 bases from J, the gap between germline ends came to 6 bases. CDR3 amino acids: CASSFSRSYNSPLHF. The CDR3 DNA reads as TGTGCCAGCAGTTTCTCTCGCTCCTATAATTCACCCCTCCACTTT.

The rearrangement links TRBV2 to TRBJ1-2; D is uncertain. V lost 5 bases, J lost 4 bases, and 8 bases lay in between. CDR3 size: 12 residues. Germline loops: CDR1 SNHLY, CDR2 FYNNEI. The CDR3 reads CASSLDVYGYTF. The CDR3 nucleotides read TGTGCCAGCAGTTTGGACGTCTATGGCTACACCTTC.